The following is a T cell receptor (beta chain) sequence with its context. Its antigen is undetermined. This sample was taken from a study of T cells expressing NK-cell markers. Study background: The sequencing cohort of eight donors included seven HCMV-seropositive individuals and one seronegative individual. Study observations and caveats: In a few donors, these clonotypes also led the CD3+CD56-NKG2C+ fraction. Questions lingered over whether expanded NKG2C+ T cell clones were HCMV-specific.

Generation of TCR beta cDNA was performed by 5'RACE template switching incorporating UMIs. Following a re-call of the 5' RACE reads, TCRdb has one entry per CDR3 protein and lacks DNA. The table lists 200,000 to 300,000 distinct CDR3 sequences. This CDR3 has 15 amino acids. CDR1 and CDR2 from the germline V gene are SEHNR and FQNEAQ (reference sequence). Input material: blood T cells: a sorted CD56 or NKG2C T cell subset, CD4+ or CD8+ T cells, or bulk PBMC T cells (not recorded which). This sequence joins TRBV7-9 and TRBJ1-2; the TCRdb call, TRBD1, lacks DNA for checking. This clonotype was obtained from a man in his late teens or twenties in good health. Here the CDR3 reads CASSLDPTGFLGYTF.